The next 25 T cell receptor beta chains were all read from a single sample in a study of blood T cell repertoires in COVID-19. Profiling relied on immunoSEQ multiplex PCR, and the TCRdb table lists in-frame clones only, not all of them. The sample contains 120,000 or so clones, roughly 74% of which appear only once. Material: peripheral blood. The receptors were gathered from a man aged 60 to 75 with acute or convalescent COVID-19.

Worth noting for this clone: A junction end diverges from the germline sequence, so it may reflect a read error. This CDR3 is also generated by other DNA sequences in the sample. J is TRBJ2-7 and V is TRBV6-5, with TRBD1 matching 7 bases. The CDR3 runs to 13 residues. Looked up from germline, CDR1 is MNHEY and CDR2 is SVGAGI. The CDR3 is CASSYRQGYEQYF. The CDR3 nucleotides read TGTGCCAGCAGTTATCGACAGGGCTACGAGCAGTACTTT.

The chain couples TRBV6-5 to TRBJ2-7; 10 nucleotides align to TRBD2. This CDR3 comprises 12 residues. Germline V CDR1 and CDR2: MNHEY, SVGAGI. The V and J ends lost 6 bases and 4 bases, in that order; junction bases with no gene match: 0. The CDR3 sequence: CASRTSGYEQYF. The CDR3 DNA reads TGTGCCAGCAGGACTAGCGGGTACGAGCAGTACTTC.

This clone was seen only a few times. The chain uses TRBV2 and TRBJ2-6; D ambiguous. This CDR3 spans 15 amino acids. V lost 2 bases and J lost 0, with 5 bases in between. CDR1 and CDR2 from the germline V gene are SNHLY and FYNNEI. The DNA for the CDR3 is TGTGCCAGCAGTGAAATAGTCTCTGGGGCCAACGTCCTGACTTTC. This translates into CASSEIVSGANVLTF.

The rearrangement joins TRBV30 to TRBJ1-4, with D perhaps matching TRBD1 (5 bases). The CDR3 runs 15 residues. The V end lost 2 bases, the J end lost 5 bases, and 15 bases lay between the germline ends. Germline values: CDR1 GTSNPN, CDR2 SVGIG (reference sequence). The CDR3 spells CAWSKPAGGNEKLFF. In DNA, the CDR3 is TGTGCCTGGAGTAAGCCCGCGGGGGGAAATGAAAAACTGTTTTTT.

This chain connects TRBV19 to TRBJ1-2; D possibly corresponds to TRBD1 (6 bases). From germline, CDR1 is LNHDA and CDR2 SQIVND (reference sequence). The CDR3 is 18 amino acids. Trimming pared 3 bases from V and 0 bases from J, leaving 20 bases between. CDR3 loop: CASSILQGPSDTNYGYTF. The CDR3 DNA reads TGTGCCAGTAGTATCCTGCAGGGGCCTTCCGATACTAACTATGGCTACACCTTC. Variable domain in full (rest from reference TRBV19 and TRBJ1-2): DGGITQSPKYLFRKEGQNVTLSCEQNLNHDAMYWYRQDPGQGLRLIYYSQIVNDFQKGDIAEGYSVSREKKESFPLTVTSAQKNPTAFYLCASSILQGPSDTNYGYTFGSGTRLTVV.

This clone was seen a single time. The CDR3 spells CASSSGEGLETQYF. In DNA, the CDR3 is TGCGCCAGCAGCTCGGGGGAGGGACTCGAGACCCAGTACTTC. V and J are TRBV5-1 and TRBJ2-5; 7 bases are a match to TRBD2. Germline V gene lookup returns CDR1 SGHRS and CDR2 YFSETQ. Unmatched junction bases numbered 7, after V lost 3 bases and J lost 5 bases. The CDR3 has 14 residues.

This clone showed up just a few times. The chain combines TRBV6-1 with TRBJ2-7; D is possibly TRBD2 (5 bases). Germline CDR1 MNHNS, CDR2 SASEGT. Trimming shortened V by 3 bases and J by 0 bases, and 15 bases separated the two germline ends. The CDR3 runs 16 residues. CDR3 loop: CASSEPGSLGSYEQYF. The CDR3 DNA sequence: TGTGCCAGCAGTGAGCCGGGGAGTCTGGGCTCCTACGAGCAGTACTTC.

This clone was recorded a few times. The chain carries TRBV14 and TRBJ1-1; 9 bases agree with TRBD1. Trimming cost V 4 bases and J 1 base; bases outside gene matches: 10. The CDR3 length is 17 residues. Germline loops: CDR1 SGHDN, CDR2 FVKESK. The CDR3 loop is CASSPDSDRGTNTEAFF. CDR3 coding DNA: TGTGCCAGCAGCCCTGATTCGGACAGGGGCACGAACACTGAAGCTTTCTTT.

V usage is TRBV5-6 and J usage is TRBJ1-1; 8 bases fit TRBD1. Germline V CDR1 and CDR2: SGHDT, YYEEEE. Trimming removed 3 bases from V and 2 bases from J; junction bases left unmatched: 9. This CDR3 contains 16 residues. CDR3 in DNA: TGTGCCAGCAGCTGGGCTTTGGGACAGGATAACACTGAAGCTTTCTTT. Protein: CASSWALGQDNTEAFF.

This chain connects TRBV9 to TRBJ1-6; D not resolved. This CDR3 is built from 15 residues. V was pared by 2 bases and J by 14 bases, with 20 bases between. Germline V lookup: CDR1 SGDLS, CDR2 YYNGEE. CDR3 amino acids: CASSVDTVSTSSLHF. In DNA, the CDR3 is TGTGCCAGCAGCGTCGACACAGTCAGTACGTCGTCCCTCCACTTT.

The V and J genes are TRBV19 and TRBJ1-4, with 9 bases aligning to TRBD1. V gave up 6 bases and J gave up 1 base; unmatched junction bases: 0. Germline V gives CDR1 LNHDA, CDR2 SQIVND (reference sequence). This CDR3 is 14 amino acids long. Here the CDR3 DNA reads TGTGCCAGTAGGGACAGGGGAACTAATGAAAAACTGTTTTTT. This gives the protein CASRDRGTNEKLFF.

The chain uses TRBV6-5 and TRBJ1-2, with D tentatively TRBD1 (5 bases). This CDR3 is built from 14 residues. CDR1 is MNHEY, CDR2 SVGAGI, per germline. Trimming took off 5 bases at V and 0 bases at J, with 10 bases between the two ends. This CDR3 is CASSPGLANYGYTF. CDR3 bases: TGTGCCAGCAGTCCAGGGTTGGCTAACTATGGCTACACCTTC.

CDR3 in DNA: TGTGCCTGGAGTTTTAGGGGCGATGAGCAGTTCTTC. It codes for CAWSFRGDEQFF. V usage is TRBV30 and J usage is TRBJ2-1, with TRBD1 as a possible D gene (5 bases). Looked up from germline, CDR1 is GTSNPN and CDR2 is SVGIG (reference sequence). CDR3 length: 12 residues. V dropped 2 bases and J dropped 8 bases, with 10 bases sitting between them.

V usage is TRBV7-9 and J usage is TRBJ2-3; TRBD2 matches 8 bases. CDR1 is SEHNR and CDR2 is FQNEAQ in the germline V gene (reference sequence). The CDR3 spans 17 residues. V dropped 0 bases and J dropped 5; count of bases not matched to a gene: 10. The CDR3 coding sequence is TGTGCCAGCAGCTTAGCGCTCCCGGGAGGGCCGGGAGATACGCAGTATTTT. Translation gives CASSLALPGGPGDTQYF.

CDR3 residues: CASSPGTEEEKLFF. The CDR3 bases are TGCGCCAGCAGCCCTGGCACAGAAGAAGAAAAACTGTTTTTT. The rearrangement joins TRBV5-1 to TRBJ1-4; D is undetermined. The germline V gene has CDR1 SGHRS and CDR2 YFSETQ. Trimming pared 4 bases from V and 8 bases from J, leaving 15 bases between. The CDR3 covers 14 residues.

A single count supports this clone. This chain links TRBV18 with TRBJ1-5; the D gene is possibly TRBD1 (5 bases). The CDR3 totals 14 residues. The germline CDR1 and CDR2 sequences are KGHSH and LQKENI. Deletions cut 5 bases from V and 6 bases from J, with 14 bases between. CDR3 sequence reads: CASSAGTGGQPQHF. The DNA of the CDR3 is TGTGCCAGCTCAGCGGGGACGGGTGGTCAGCCCCAGCATTTT.

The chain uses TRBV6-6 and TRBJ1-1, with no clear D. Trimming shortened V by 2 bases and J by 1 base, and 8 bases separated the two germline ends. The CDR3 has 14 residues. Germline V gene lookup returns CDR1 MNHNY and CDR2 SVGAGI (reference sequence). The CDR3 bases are TGTGCCAGCAGTTACCGAAGCCAGAACACTGAAGCTTTCTTT. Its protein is CASSYRSQNTEAFF.

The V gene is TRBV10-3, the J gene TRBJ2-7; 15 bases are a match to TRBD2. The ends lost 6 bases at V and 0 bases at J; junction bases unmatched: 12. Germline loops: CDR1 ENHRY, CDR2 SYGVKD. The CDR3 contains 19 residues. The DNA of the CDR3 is TGTGCCATCAGCTTTTCCTGGACTAGCGGGAGGGCTAGCTCCTACGAGCAGTACTTC. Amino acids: CAISFSWTSGRASSYEQYF.

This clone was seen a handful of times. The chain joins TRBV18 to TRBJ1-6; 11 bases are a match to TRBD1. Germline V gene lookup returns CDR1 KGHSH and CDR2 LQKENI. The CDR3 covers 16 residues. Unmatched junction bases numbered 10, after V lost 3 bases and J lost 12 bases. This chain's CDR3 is CASSPAMGQGVGPLHF. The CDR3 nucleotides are TGTGCCAGCTCACCCGCCATGGGACAGGGGGTTGGACCCCTCCACTTT.

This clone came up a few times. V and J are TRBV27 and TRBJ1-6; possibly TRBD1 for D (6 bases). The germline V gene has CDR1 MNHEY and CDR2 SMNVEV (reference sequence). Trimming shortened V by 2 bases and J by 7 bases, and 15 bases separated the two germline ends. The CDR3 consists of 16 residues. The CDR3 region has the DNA TGTGCCAGCAGTTTAGCTCAGGGGCGCCGAAATTCACCCCTCCACTTT. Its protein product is CASSLAQGRRNSPLHF.

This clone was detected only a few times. CDR3 loop: CASSQIGLAGGNEQFF. The CDR3 DNA follows: TGTGCCAGCAGCCAAATAGGACTAGCGGGGGGAAATGAGCAGTTCTTC. The V gene is TRBV7-2, the J gene TRBJ2-1, with 14 bases matching TRBD2. This CDR3 spans 16 amino acids. After removal of 5 bases from V and 7 bases from J, the junction contained 7 bases not matched to a gene. Germline V gene data show CDR1 as SGHTA and CDR2 as FQGNSA. The full variable domain, its missing parts supplied by reference TRBV7-2 and TRBJ2-1, is GAGVSQSPSNKVTEKGKDVELRCDPISGHTALYWYRQSLGQGLEFLIYFQGNSAPDKSGLPSDRFSAERTGGSVSTLTIQRTQQEDSAVYLCASSQIGLAGGNEQFFGPGTRLTVL.

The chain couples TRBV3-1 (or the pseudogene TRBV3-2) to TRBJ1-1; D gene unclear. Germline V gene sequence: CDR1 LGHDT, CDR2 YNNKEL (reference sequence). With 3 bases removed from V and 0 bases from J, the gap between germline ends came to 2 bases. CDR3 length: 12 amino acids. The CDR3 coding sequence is TGTGCCAGCAGCCACATGAACACTGAAGCTTTCTTT. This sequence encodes CASSHMNTEAFF.

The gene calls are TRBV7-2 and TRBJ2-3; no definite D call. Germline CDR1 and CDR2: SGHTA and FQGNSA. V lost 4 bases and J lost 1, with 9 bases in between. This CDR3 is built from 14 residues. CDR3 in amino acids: CASSYGVRTDTQYF. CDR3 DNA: TGTGCCAGCAGCTACGGAGTCCGCACAGATACGCAGTATTTT.

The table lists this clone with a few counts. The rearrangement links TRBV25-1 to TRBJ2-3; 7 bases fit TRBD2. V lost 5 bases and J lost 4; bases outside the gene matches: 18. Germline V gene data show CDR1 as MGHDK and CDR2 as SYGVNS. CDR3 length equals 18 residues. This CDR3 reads CASSLSMGFSAGADTQYF. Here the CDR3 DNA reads TGTGCCAGCAGTCTCTCGATGGGCTTCTCGGCGGGGGCAGATACGCAGTATTTT.

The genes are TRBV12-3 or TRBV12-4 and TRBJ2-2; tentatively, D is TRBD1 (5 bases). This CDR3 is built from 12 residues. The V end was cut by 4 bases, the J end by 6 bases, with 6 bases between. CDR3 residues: CASSSRAGELFF. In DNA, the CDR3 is TGTGCCAGCAGTTCCAGGGCCGGGGAGCTGTTTTTT.